This TCR beta chain was retrieved from a study of blood T cell repertoires in COVID-19. Looking at the study overall: The samples span acute and convalescent COVID-19 from the United States, Italy and Spain.

Seattle patients were enrolled while actively infected and followed longitudinally. Original methodology: Scientists estimated how many nucleated cells there were by amplifying reference gene primers. The method was immunoSEQ multiplex PCR; TCRdb's version includes in-frame clones alone and lacks a portion of them. V, J and clone size derive from that table, while D and trimming were established from the DNA sequence. This sample carries hundreds of thousands of clones, about nine tenths of them seen once, and the ten largest clones take 9.5% to 13%. Losses at the gene ends were 4 bases for V and 5 bases for J; bases not matched to a gene: 9. CDR1 is LGHDT and CDR2 is YNNKEL in the germline V gene (reference sequence). The CDR3 runs to 17 residues.

The chain is built from TRBV3-1 (or the pseudogene TRBV3-2) and TRBJ2-2; TRBD2 matches 11 bases. The clonotype was recovered from a man aged 45-65 years with COVID-19, enrolled during active disease. Sequencing input: peripheral blood. The CDR3 DNA sequence: TGTGCCAGCAGCCCAGCGGGACTAGCGGCGAGAACCGGGGAGCTGTTTTTT. Residues: CASSPAGLAARTGELFF.